This T cell receptor beta chain comes out of a study of cytomegalovirus exposure and HLA in healthy donors. The CDR3 is made up of 14 amino acids. V lost 7 bases and J lost 6, with 18 bases in between. Germline CDR1 is LNHDA and CDR2 is SQIVND (reference sequence). Measured with immunoSEQ multiplex PCR; TCRdb has only the in-frame clones, and not every one. The sample has 150,000 to 200,000 clones, roughly 84% seen once. The sequenced sample consisted of PBMCs. The chain is built from TRBV19 and TRBJ1-1; possibly TRBD1 for D (6 bases). This receptor was obtained from a young man in good health and CMV-seropositive. The CDR3 loop reads CASNPRGWFAEAFF. The CDR3 DNA reads as TGTGCCAGTAACCCCAGGGGCTGGTTCGCTGAAGCTTTCTTT.